This T cell receptor (beta chain) came from a study of T-cell memory formation after mild COVID-19. This CDR3 has 15 residues. Trimming removed 4 bases from V and 0 bases from J; junction bases left unmatched: 2. Germline lookup yields CDR1 SGHTA and CDR2 FQGNSA. TCRdb re-derived calls from the 5' RACE reads in MiXCR, one entry per CDR3 protein. The sample holds about 470,000 distinct CDR3 sequences, 18% seen once. The sequenced sample consisted of PBMCs or a T cell subset sorted from them (not recorded which). This receptor was identified in an adult woman who had mild COVID-19 (a few samples of this study predate the infection). Cell type and time point are not known. The V call is TRBV7-2, the J call TRBJ2-3; 9 positions match TRBD1. The CDR3 DNA follows: TGTGCCAGCAGCTGGGGACAGGGAAGCACAGATACGCAGTATTTT. Protein sequence: CASSWGQGSTDTQYF.